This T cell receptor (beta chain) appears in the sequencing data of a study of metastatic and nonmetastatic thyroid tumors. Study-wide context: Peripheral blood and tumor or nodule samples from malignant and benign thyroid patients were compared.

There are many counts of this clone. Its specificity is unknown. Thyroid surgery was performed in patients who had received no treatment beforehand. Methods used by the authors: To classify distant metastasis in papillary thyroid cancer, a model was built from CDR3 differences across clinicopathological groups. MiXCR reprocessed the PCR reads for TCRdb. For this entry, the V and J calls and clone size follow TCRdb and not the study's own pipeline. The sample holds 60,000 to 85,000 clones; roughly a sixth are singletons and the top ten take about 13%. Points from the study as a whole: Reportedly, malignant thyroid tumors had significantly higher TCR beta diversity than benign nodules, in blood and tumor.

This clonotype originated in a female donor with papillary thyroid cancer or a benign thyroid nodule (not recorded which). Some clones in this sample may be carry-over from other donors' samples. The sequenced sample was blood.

CDR3 sequence reads: CASQHGLAGPYNEQFF. CDR3 nucleotides: TGTGCCAGTCAACACGGACTAGCGGGCCCCTACAATGAGCAGTTCTTC. The chain links TRBV19 to TRBJ2-1, with TRBD2 matching over 11 bases. In germline, CDR1 is LNHDA, CDR2 SQIVND (reference sequence). The CDR3 extends over 16 amino acids. With 8 bases clipped from V and 2 bases from J, the junction kept 8 bases outside the gene matches. The full variable domain, completed using reference TRBV19 and TRBJ2-1, is DGGITQSPKYLFRKEGQNVTLSCEQNLNHDAMYWYRQDPGQGLRLIYYSQIVNDFQKGDIAEGYSVSREKKESFPLTVTSAQKNPTAFYLCASQHGLAGPYNEQFFGPGTRLTVL.